One T cell receptor beta chain is described in this entry. The PCR employed 60 Vbeta primers together with 13 Jbeta primers. Sequencing used immunoSEQ multiplex PCR; TCRdb keeps in-frame clones, though not all of them. The table lists approximately 51,000 clones. The entry originates in a study of cytomegalovirus exposure and HLA in healthy donors. Turning to the study itself: Genotyping showed about 80% of about 370 donors falling in the Caucasian-associated ancestry cluster.

This CDR3 is built from 15 residues. V was trimmed by 4 bases and J by 6 bases, leaving 18 bases between them. Per germline, CDR1 SGHTA and CDR2 FQGNSA. The V and J genes are TRBV7-2 and TRBJ1-1; D is ambiguous. The source is a man aged 40-49 years in good health and CMV-seropositive. Sequencing used PBMCs. The CDR3 loop is CASSSSSAAGAEAFF. DNA of the CDR3: TGTGCCAGCAGCTCTTCTTCGGCGGCTGGAGCTGAAGCTTTCTTT.